These 16 T cell receptor beta chains were sequenced from one sample in a study of cytomegalovirus exposure and HLA in healthy donors. A multiplex PCR was run with 60 Vbeta primers and 13 Jbeta primers. TCRdb's copy holds only in-frame clones and misses some; the assay was immunoSEQ multiplex PCR. The table records roughly 150,000 clones, roughly 79% of them present only once. Specimen: PBMCs. Receptors originate from a man between 18 and 35 years old in good health and CMV-seropositive.

This clone showed up just a few times. The chain employs TRBV7-2 and TRBJ1-2; 8 bases are shared with TRBD1. CDR1 and CDR2 (germline): SGHTA, FQGNSA. V lost 5 bases to trimming and J lost 4 bases; unmatched junction nucleotides: 9. The CDR3 totals 15 residues. The CDR3 DNA reads TGTGCCAGCAGCCTGCAACAGGGGGGCTTCTATGGCTACACCTTC. Encoded protein: CASSLQQGGFYGYTF.

In regard to this clone: The junction does not match germline at one end; this may be a read error. The CDR3 reads CAWSVQSGTGRDF. CDR3 DNA sequence: TGTGCCTGGAGTGTACAGTCCGGGACAGGGCGTGACTTC. This chain joins TRBV30 and TRBJ2-4; 9 bases are a match to TRBD1. Germline CDR1 reads GTSNPN; CDR2 reads SVGIG (reference sequence). The CDR3 sequence is 13 residues long.

In nucleotides, the CDR3 is TGTGCCAGCAGCTCCACTAGTTATGAGCAGTTCTTC. Protein: CASSSTSYEQFF. The chain joins TRBV7-9 to TRBJ2-1; tentatively, D is TRBD2 (5 bases). Per germline, CDR1 SEHNR and CDR2 FQNEAQ (reference sequence). The CDR3 contains 12 residues. V was clipped by 4 bases and J by 8 bases, with 9 bases between them. The variable domain in full, completed from reference TRBV7-9 and TRBJ2-1, reads DTGVSQNPRHKITKRGQNVTFRCDPISEHNRLYWYRQTLGQGPEFLTYFQNEAQLEKSRLLSDRFSAERPKGSFSTLEIQRTEQGDSAMYLCASSSTSYEQFFGPGTRLTVL.

The table lists this clone with a count of one. This chain uses TRBV12-2 with TRBJ2-5; TRBD1, the table's D call, lacks a check against the DNA. TRBV12-2 is listed as a pseudogene. The CDR3 is 16 amino acids. DNA of the CDR3: TGTGCAAGTCGCTTAGGTCCGACAGGGGGCCAAAAGACCCAGTACTTC. Translation gives CASRLGPTGGQKTQYF.

The chain has TRBV14 and TRBJ2-3; no clear D gene. V was cut by 0 bases and J by 0 bases, with 4 bases left in between. Germline V CDR1 and CDR2: SGHDN, FVKESK. The CDR3 has 14 residues. CDR3: CASSQERSTDTQYF. The CDR3 coding sequence is TGTGCCAGCAGCCAAGAGAGGAGCACAGATACGCAGTATTTT.

The chain uses TRBV2 and TRBJ2-2; a possible D gene is TRBD2 (7 bases). Trimming shortened V by 4 bases and J by 4 bases, and 13 bases separated the two germline ends. The germline V gene has CDR1 SNHLY and CDR2 FYNNEI. The CDR3 spans 15 residues. The CDR3 DNA is TGTGCCAGCAGTGTGCGGAGGGGGGGCACCGGGGAGCTGTTTTTT. It yields the protein CASSVRRGGTGELFF.

The table lists this clone with a count of one. This chain connects TRBV9 to TRBJ2-2; no clear D gene. The CDR3 is 15 amino acids. Germline CDR1 reads SGDLS; CDR2 reads YYNGEE. V was trimmed by 4 bases and J by 3 bases, leaving 13 bases between them. CDR3 amino acids: CASSPQELHTGELFF. As DNA, the CDR3 is TGTGCCAGCAGCCCCCAAGAGCTACACACCGGGGAGCTGTTTTTT.

In its sample, this clone was seen a few times. The J gene is TRBJ2-3, the V gene TRBV10-1, with 7 bases matching TRBD2. Germline V gives CDR1 WNHNN, CDR2 SYGVQD (reference sequence). The CDR3 totals 16 residues. V lost 5 bases and J lost 0; bases outside the gene matches: 8. The CDR3 nucleotides read TGCGCCAGCAGTCCGCTAGCGGCGACTAGCACAGATACGCAGTATTTT. Its protein is CASSPLAATSTDTQYF.

A few counts support this clone. This chain joins TRBV28 and TRBJ2-1, with 9 bases aligning to TRBD2. Germline V gene data show CDR1 as MDHEN and CDR2 as SYDVKM. The CDR3 spans 17 residues. V lost 2 bases, J lost 1 base, and 6 bases stayed unmatched. CDR3 bases: TGTGCCAGCAGTTTAAAGCCACTAGCGGGTTCCTACAATGAGCAGTTCTTC. Translating it yields CASSLKPLAGSYNEQFF.

The chain employs TRBV29-1 and TRBJ1-1; a possible D gene is TRBD1 (6 bases). This CDR3 is built from 12 residues. With 5 bases removed from V and 0 bases from J, the gap between germline ends came to 7 bases. The germline V gene encodes CDR1 SQVTM and CDR2 ANQGSEA. The CDR3 reads CSVSGVNTEAFF. The CDR3 DNA follows: TGCAGCGTTTCAGGGGTGAACACTGAAGCTTTCTTT.

This chain joins TRBV13 and TRBJ2-7, with 8 nucleotides matching TRBD1. After removal of 4 bases from V and 5 bases from J, the junction contained 1 base not matched to a gene. Germline CDR1 PRHDT, CDR2 FYEKMQ (reference sequence). The CDR3 consists of 12 residues. CDR3 loop: CASSSGGNEQYF. The DNA of the CDR3 is TGTGCCAGCAGCTCAGGGGGCAACGAGCAGTACTTC.

This chain links TRBV27 with TRBJ1-1; D is ambiguous. The V end lost 6 bases, the J end lost 5 bases, and 25 bases lay between the germline ends. CDR1 and CDR2 from the germline V gene are MNHEY and SMNVEV (reference sequence). The CDR3 sequence is 17 residues long. The CDR3 loop is CASRKYWREGGETEAFF. CDR3 nucleotides: TGTGCCAGCAGAAAATATTGGAGGGAAGGTGGGGAGACTGAAGCTTTCTTT.

The chain combines TRBV30 with TRBJ1-1; D possibly corresponds to TRBD1 (6 bases). The CDR3 runs 15 residues. CDR1 and CDR2 (germline): GTSNPN, SVGIG (reference sequence). The V and J ends lost 3 bases and 1 base respectively, with 15 bases between them. CDR3 amino acids: CAWRHAGGQNTEAFF. DNA for the CDR3: TGTGCCTGGAGACATGCTGGGGGCCAGAACACTGAAGCTTTCTTT.

The chain recombines TRBV7-2 with TRBJ1-2; maybe TRBD1 (6 bases). V was pared by 5 bases and J by 4 bases, with 11 bases between. This CDR3 contains 13 residues. In germline, CDR1 is SGHTA, CDR2 FQGNSA. The CDR3 bases are TGTGCCAGCAGCCCAGACAGGCTCTATGGCTACACCTTC. Translating gives CASSPDRLYGYTF.

The chain couples TRBV5-1 to TRBJ1-3; D call uncertain. Trimming took off 5 bases at V and 0 bases at J, with 9 bases between the two ends. The germline V gene encodes CDR1 SGHRS and CDR2 YFSETQ. This CDR3 has 14 residues. DNA of the CDR3: TGCGCCAGCAGGCCCCTCAGCTCTGGAAACACCATATATTTT. This encodes CASRPLSSGNTIYF.

V is TRBV5-5 and J is TRBJ2-7, with TRBD1 matching over 9 bases. The CDR3 has 14 residues. V shed 9 bases and J 3 bases; nucleotides not matched to a gene: 10. The germline gives CDR1 SGHKS, CDR2 YYEKEE (reference sequence). CDR3 residues: CATSTGTGYYEQYF. Written as DNA, the CDR3 is TGTGCCACCAGTACCGGGACAGGGTACTACGAGCAGTACTTC.